Below, 30 T cell receptor beta chains from the same sample are listed, as sequenced in a study of cytotoxic CD8 clonotypes in ibrutinib-treated CLL. Repertoires were generated with immunoSEQ multiplex PCR, while TCRdb's copy carries only in-frame clones and drops some. The sample carries roughly 76,000 clones, 75% to 85% recorded once. The sequencing used PBMCs, collected at disease progression, from a patient treated with ibrutinib. The receptor set was obtained from a human donor with chronic lymphocytic leukemia.

The CDR3 DNA follows: TGTGCCACCAGCAACCCTTCAGGCTTGAGGGGCTACACCTTC. Translating gives CATSNPSGLRGYTF. The chain has TRBV15 and TRBJ1-2, with D unclear. Trimming cost V 4 bases and J 8 bases, with 17 bases left between them. The CDR3 runs to 14 residues. Germline V CDR1 and CDR2: LNHNV, YYDKDF (reference sequence).

The chain links TRBV28 to TRBJ1-6; D is undetermined. Trimming took off 5 bases at V and 3 bases at J, with 2 bases between the two ends. In germline, CDR1 is MDHEN, CDR2 SYDVKM. The CDR3 contains 12 residues. CDR3: CASSNYNSPLHF. The DNA of the CDR3 is TGTGCCAGCAGTAACTATAATTCACCCCTCCACTTT.

The chain joins TRBV19 to TRBJ1-5, with D hard to call. This CDR3 region has 17 residues. Per germline, CDR1 LNHDA and CDR2 SQIVND (reference sequence). V lost 3 bases, J lost 4 bases, and 19 bases lay in between. In nucleotides, the CDR3 is TGTGCCAGTAGTATCTTCCTAGGACGGAGAAAAAATCAGCCCCAGCATTTT. It codes for CASSIFLGRRKNQPQHF.

This clone appeared once. The rearrangement links TRBV11-3 to TRBJ2-1, with a tentative D call TRBD2 (5 bases). Germline CDR1 and CDR2: SGHNT and YENEEA. V was shortened by 5 bases and J by 9 bases, with 11 bases between the two germline ends. The CDR3 consists of 12 residues. CDR3 in DNA: TGTGCCAGCAGCCTGCCACGGGGTGAGCAGTTCTTC. This encodes CASSLPRGEQFF.

The genes are TRBV11-3 and TRBJ2-7, with TRBD1 matching over 7 bases. The junction had 5 bases not matched to a gene; V was cut back by 0 bases and J by 6 bases. Germline CDR1 SGHNT, CDR2 YENEEA. The length of the CDR3 is 14 residues. In DNA form, the CDR3 reads TGTGCCAGCAGCTTAGACCACAGGGGAAGCGAGCAGTACTTC. It specifies CASSLDHRGSEQYF.

This clone was observed a single time. V gene TRBV28 combines with J gene TRBJ1-1, with 12 bases matching TRBD1. After removal of 7 bases from V and 5 bases from J, the junction contained 11 bases not matched to a gene. This CDR3 spans 16 amino acids. Germline V gene sequence: CDR1 MDHEN, CDR2 SYDVKM. The CDR3, as DNA: TGTGCCAGCACCTCCGGGACAGGGGGCAGATGGACTGAAGCTTTCTTT. Amino acid sequence: CASTSGTGGRWTEAFF. Full variable domain (outside the CDR3, taken from reference TRBV28 and TRBJ1-1): DVKVTQSSRYLVKRTGEKVFLECVQDMDHENMFWYRQDPGLGLRLIYFSYDVKMKEKGDIPEGYSVSREKKERFSLILESASTNQTSMYLCASTSGTGGRWTEAFFGQGTRLTVV.

CDR3 residues: CASSPSSGSEDTQYF. The CDR3 nucleotides read TGTGCCAGCTCACCCTCAAGCGGGAGTGAAGATACGCAGTATTTT. V is TRBV18 and J is TRBJ2-3, with TRBD2 matching over 8 bases. With V trimmed by 3 bases and J by 5 bases, 7 bases remained unmatched. Germline V lookup: CDR1 KGHSH, CDR2 LQKENI. The CDR3 runs to 15 residues.

The chain combines TRBV20-1 with TRBJ2-1; TRBD1 might be the D (6 bases). CDR1 DFQATT and CDR2 SNEGSKA come from the germline V gene (reference sequence). The V end was cut by 6 bases, the J end by 16 bases, with 19 bases between. This CDR3 is built from 11 residues. The CDR3: CSAPRGRGKFF. CDR3 coding DNA: TGCAGTGCCCCCAGGGGCAGGGGAAAATTCTTC.

The chain is built from TRBV28 and TRBJ1-1; D is possibly TRBD1 (5 bases). This CDR3 has 10 amino acids. CDR1 MDHEN and CDR2 SYDVKM come from the germline V gene. The V end lost 7 bases, the J end lost 10 bases, and 10 bases lay between the germline ends. The CDR3 coding sequence is TGTGCCAGCAAGGGGCACTCAGCTTTCTTT. It codes for CASKGHSAFF.

This chain joins TRBV2 and TRBJ1-3, with TRBD1 matching over 7 bases. CDR1 is SNHLY, CDR2 FYNNEI, per germline. After removal of 6 bases from V and 1 base from J, the junction contained 6 bases not matched to a gene. The CDR3 has 15 amino acids. The CDR3 protein is CASSSTGLSGNTIYF. Here the CDR3 DNA reads TGTGCCAGCAGCTCGACAGGGCTTTCTGGAAACACCATATATTTT. Filled out from reference TRBV2 and TRBJ1-3, the complete variable domain reads EPEVTQTPSHQVTQMGQEVILRCVPISNHLYFYWYRQILGQKVEFLVSFYNNEISEKSEIFDDQFSVERPDGSNFTLKIRSTKLEDSAMYFCASSSTGLSGNTIYFGEGSWLTVV.

This clone was seen only a few times. The chain is built from TRBV19 and TRBJ1-3; D call uncertain. Germline V gene lookup returns CDR1 LNHDA and CDR2 SQIVND (reference sequence). Trimming shortened V by 2 bases and J by 0 bases, and 8 bases separated the two germline ends. The CDR3 runs to 15 residues. CDR3 bases: TGTGCCAGTAGTATAACCTGGGACTCTGGAAACACCATATATTTT. Translation gives CASSITWDSGNTIYF.

This clone was counted only a few times. The rearrangement uses TRBV6-9 and TRBJ1-1, with a possible D match to TRBD1 (6 bases). Between the trimmed V and J ends, which lost 5 bases and 4 bases, there was a span of 17 bases. The CDR3 is 15 residues long. Germline values: CDR1 MNHGY, CDR2 SVAAGI. The CDR3 DNA reads as TGTGCCAGCAGTGCTGAGACAGGTCGGAGCACTGAAGCTTTCTTT. Protein product: CASSAETGRSTEAFF.

The chain carries TRBV7-9 and TRBJ1-2; no clear D. The length of the CDR3 is 14 residues. Trimming took off 5 bases at V and 5 bases at J, with 15 bases between the two ends. Germline V CDR1 and CDR2: SEHNR, FQNEAQ (reference sequence). The CDR3 sequence: CASSATIRGYGYTF. The CDR3 DNA is TGTGCCAGCAGCGCCACAATCCGGGGATATGGCTACACCTTC.

The gene calls are TRBV5-1 and TRBJ2-7; 7 positions agree with TRBD1. CDR1 is SGHRS, CDR2 YFSETQ, per germline. The junction had 8 bases not matched to a gene; V was cut back by 8 bases and J by 0 bases. The CDR3 covers 14 residues. This CDR3 is CASGSTGSSYEQYF. CDR3 bases: TGCGCCAGTGGCTCGACAGGGAGCTCCTACGAGCAGTACTTC.

In this sample, this clone turned up once. This chain links TRBV18 with TRBJ2-2; 8 positions agree with TRBD2. After removal of 2 bases from V and 3 bases from J, the junction contained 5 bases not matched to a gene. CDR3 size: 16 residues. Germline V gene data show CDR1 as KGHSH and CDR2 as LQKENI. In nucleotides, the CDR3 is TGTGCCAGCTCACCATCAGCGGGGGACGACACCGGGGAGCTGTTTTTT. Its translation is CASSPSAGDDTGELFF.

This clone was seen a single time. This sequence joins TRBV7-2 and TRBJ2-3, with 7 bases that match TRBD2. This CDR3 contains 14 residues. With 3 bases clipped from V and 2 bases from J, the junction kept 2 bases outside the gene matches. The germline CDR1 and CDR2 sequences are SGHTA and FQGNSA. The CDR3 nucleotides are TGTGCCAGCAGCTTCGGGACTAACACAGATACGCAGTATTTT. Encoded protein: CASSFGTNTDTQYF.

This clone occurred a few times. J is TRBJ2-7 and V is TRBV2, with D possibly matching TRBD1 (5 bases). CDR3 length: 15 residues. The germline CDR1 and CDR2 sequences are SNHLY and FYNNEI. V dropped 0 bases and J dropped 2 bases, with 11 bases sitting between them. As DNA, the CDR3 is TGTGCCAGCAGTGAAGCGGACACCAAACCCTACGAGCAGTACTTC. Residues: CASSEADTKPYEQYF.

The J gene is TRBJ2-7, the V gene TRBV28, with D hard to call. Trimming took 5 bases from V and 4 from J, leaving 6 bases between them. The V gene's germline CDR1 is MDHEN and CDR2 SYDVKM. This CDR3 contains 11 residues. CDR3 residues: CASSPYYEQYF. The CDR3 bases are TGTGCCAGCAGTCCATATTACGAGCAGTACTTC.

The chain is built from TRBV19 and TRBJ2-5; tentatively, D is TRBD2 (6 bases). The CDR3 sequence is 13 residues long. Germline CDR1 is LNHDA and CDR2 is SQIVND (reference sequence). Trimming removed 1 base at V and 4 bases at J, with 7 bases between. Here the CDR3 DNA reads TGTGCCAGTAGTATAGCGGAGGGAGAGACCCAGTACTTC. Encoded protein: CASSIAEGETQYF.

The chain recombines TRBV5-1 with TRBJ2-1; 7 nucleotides match TRBD2. V shed 4 bases and J 6 bases; nucleotides not matched to a gene: 10. CDR1 and CDR2 from the germline V gene are SGHRS and YFSETQ. This CDR3 has 15 residues. The CDR3 DNA reads as TGCGCCAGCAGCACTGGACTAGTCCCCGCCAATGAGCAGTTCTTC. It codes for CASSTGLVPANEQFF.

The CDR3 is CASSLSGTGSYEQYF. The CDR3 coding sequence is TGTGCCAGCAGTTTATCCGGGACAGGGTCCTACGAGCAGTACTTC. This chain uses TRBV27 with TRBJ2-7; 9 bases are shared with TRBD1. From germline, CDR1 is MNHEY and CDR2 SMNVEV (reference sequence). The CDR3 loop spans 15 amino acids. After removal of 0 bases from V and 1 base from J, the junction contained 1 base not matched to a gene.

CDR3 sequence (DNA): TGTGCCAGCAGCCGAGTCGGAACTAGCGGGTGGAACACCGGGGAGCTGTTTTTT. Its protein is CASSRVGTSGWNTGELFF. The gene calls are TRBV7-2 and TRBJ2-2, with 9 nucleotides matching TRBD2. The CDR3 is 18 residues long. The junction had 11 bases not matched to a gene; V was cut back by 5 bases and J by 1 base. Germline values: CDR1 SGHTA, CDR2 FQGNSA.

The V gene is TRBV7-8, the J gene TRBJ1-2; 7 positions match TRBD1. Trimming took 6 bases from V and 11 from J; bases not matched to a gene: 15. CDR1 SGHVS and CDR2 FQNEAQ come from the germline V gene. CDR3 length: 14 amino acids. The CDR3 DNA follows: TGTGCCAGCAGAGGCAGACAGGGTGGCCGCGATTACACCTTC. Its protein is CASRGRQGGRDYTF.

This chain joins TRBV7-2 and TRBJ2-1, with 12 bases lining up with TRBD2. Germline trimming cut 3 bases from V and 9 bases from J; bases unmatched to any gene: 6. Per the germline V gene, CDR1 is SGHTA and CDR2 is FQGNSA. CDR3 length equals 15 residues. Here the CDR3 DNA reads TGTGCCAGCAGCTTCACTAGCGGGGGGAGGACTGAGCAGTTCTTC. It specifies CASSFTSGGRTEQFF. The full variable domain, its missing parts supplied by reference TRBV7-2 and TRBJ2-1, is GAGVSQSPSNKVTEKGKDVELRCDPISGHTALYWYRQSLGQGLEFLIYFQGNSAPDKSGLPSDRFSAERTGGSVSTLTIQRTQQEDSAVYLCASSFTSGGRTEQFFGPGTRLTVL.

This clone showed up just once. The V and J genes are TRBV30 and TRBJ1-2; D call uncertain. Between the trimmed V and J ends, which lost 3 bases and 6 bases, there was a span of 26 bases. CDR1 and CDR2 from the germline V gene are GTSNPN and SVGIG (reference sequence). The CDR3 has 17 residues. CDR3 DNA sequence: TGTGCCTGGAGCTCACCCCCCGGGCGAAGAAAGGGCGATGGCTACACCTTC. As protein: CAWSSPPGRRKGDGYTF.

The CDR3 DNA reads as TGTGCCAGCAGTCCAGGGAGGAACACCGGGGAGCTGTTTTTT. Translated, it gives CASSPGRNTGELFF. The chain carries TRBV6-6 and TRBJ2-2; D may correspond to TRBD1 or TRBD2 (5 bases each). The CDR3 has 14 residues. V shed 5 bases and J shed 1 base, with 8 bases lying between them. CDR1 is MNHNY, CDR2 SVGAGI, per germline (reference sequence).

V and J are TRBV4-1 and TRBJ2-3, with a weak D call TRBD2 (5 bases). The CDR3 length is 16 residues. The ends were cut back, 4 bases at V and 4 bases at J, with 18 bases in the middle. Germline lookup yields CDR1 MGHRA and CDR2 YSYEKL. The CDR3 sequence is CASSRRASGSPDTQYF. Here the CDR3 DNA reads TGCGCCAGCAGCCGCCGGGCCTCTGGGAGCCCAGATACGCAGTATTTT.

The V call is TRBV7-6, the J call TRBJ1-5, with TRBD1 identical over 7 bases. This CDR3 region has 14 residues. V trimming: 5 bases; J trimming: 7 bases; junction bases outside the gene matches: 8. Germline lookup yields CDR1 SGHVS and CDR2 FNYEAQ. The CDR3 loop reads CASSHGQARQPQHF. CDR3 nucleotide sequence: TGTGCCAGCAGCCACGGACAGGCACGGCAGCCCCAGCATTTT. The whole variable domain, remainder taken from reference TRBV7-6 and TRBJ1-5, is GAGVSQSPRYKVTKRGQDVALRCDPISGHVSLYWYRQALGQGPEFLTYFNYEAQQDKSGLPNDRFSAERPEGSISTLTIQRTEQRDSAMYRCASSHGQARQPQHFGDGTRLSIL.

This chain joins TRBV18 and TRBJ1-3; D unresolved. Trimming took 3 bases from V and 0 from J, leaving 9 bases between them. The CDR3 covers 15 residues. Germline V gives CDR1 KGHSH, CDR2 LQKENI. Here the CDR3 DNA reads TGTGCCAGCTCACCTGAGGAACTCTCTGGAAACACCATATATTTT. It is translated as CASSPEELSGNTIYF.

The chain is built from TRBV6-6 and TRBJ1-1; D unresolved. The germline V gene encodes CDR1 MNHNY and CDR2 SVGAGI (reference sequence). The CDR3 has 16 residues. Trimming left V 4 bases short and J 4 bases short, with 19 bases between. DNA for the CDR3: TGTGCCAGCAGTTTCCGGCCGGCGGTGGAGGTCACTGAAGCTTTCTTT. Translation: CASSFRPAVEVTEAFF.